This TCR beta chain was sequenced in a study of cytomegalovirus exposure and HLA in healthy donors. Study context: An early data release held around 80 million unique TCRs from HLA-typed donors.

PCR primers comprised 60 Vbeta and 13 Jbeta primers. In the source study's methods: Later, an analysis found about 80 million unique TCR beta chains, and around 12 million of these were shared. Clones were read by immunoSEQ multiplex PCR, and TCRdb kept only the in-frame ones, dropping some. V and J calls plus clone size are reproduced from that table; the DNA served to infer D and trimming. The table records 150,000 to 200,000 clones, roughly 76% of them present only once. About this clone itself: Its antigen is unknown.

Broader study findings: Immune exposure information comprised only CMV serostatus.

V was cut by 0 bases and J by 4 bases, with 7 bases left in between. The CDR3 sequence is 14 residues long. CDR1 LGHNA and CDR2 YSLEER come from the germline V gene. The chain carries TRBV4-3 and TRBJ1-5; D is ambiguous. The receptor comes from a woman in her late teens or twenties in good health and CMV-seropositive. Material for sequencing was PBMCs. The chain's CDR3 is CASSQEARNQPQHF. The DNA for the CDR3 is TGCGCCAGCAGCCAAGAGGCCCGAAATCAGCCCCAGCATTTT.